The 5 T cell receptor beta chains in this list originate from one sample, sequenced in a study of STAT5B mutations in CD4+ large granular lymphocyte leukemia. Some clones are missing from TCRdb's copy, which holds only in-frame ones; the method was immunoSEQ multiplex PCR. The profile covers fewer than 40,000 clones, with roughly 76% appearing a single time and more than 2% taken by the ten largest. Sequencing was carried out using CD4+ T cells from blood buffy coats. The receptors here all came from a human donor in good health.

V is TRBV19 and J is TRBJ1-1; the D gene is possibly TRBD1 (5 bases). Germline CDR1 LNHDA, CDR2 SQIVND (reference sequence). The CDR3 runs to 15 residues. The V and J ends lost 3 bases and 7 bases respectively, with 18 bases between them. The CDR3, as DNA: TGTGCCAGTAGTATGCCGAGGAGGGGAACAGGTGAAGCTTTCTTT. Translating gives CASSMPRRGTGEAFF.

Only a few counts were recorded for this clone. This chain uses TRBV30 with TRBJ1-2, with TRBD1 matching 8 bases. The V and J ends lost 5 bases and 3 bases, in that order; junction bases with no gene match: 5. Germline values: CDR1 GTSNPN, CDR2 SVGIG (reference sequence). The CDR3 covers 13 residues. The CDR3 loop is CAWGTGDHYGYTF. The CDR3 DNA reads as TGTGCCTGGGGGACAGGTGATCACTATGGCTACACCTTC.

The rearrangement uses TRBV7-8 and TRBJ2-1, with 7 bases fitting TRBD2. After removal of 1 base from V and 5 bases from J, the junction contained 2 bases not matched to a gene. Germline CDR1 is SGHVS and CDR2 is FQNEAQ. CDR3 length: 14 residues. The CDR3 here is CASSLVRGDNEQFF. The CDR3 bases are TGTGCCAGCAGCTTAGTTCGGGGGGACAATGAGCAGTTCTTC. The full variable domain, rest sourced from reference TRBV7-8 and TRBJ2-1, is GAGVSQSPRYKVAKRGQDVALRCDPISGHVSLFWYQQALGQGPEFLTYFQNEAQLDKSGLPSDRFFAERPEGSVSTLKIQRTQQEDSAVYLCASSLVRGDNEQFFGPGTRLTVL.

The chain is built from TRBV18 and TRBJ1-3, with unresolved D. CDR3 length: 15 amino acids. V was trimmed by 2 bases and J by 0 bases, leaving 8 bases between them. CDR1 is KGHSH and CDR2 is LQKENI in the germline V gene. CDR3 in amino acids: CASSPTGSSGNTIYF. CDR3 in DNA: TGTGCCAGCTCACCAACGGGGAGCTCTGGAAACACCATATATTTT.

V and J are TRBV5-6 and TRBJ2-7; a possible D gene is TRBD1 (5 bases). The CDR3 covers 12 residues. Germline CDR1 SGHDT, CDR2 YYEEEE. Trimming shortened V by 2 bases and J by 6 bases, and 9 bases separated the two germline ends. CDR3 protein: CASSFRGREQYF. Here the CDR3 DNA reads TGTGCCAGCAGCTTTAGGGGCCGCGAGCAGTACTTC.